Shown below are 17 T cell receptor beta chains from a single sample sequenced in a study of T-cell memory formation after mild COVID-19. MiXCR, run by TCRdb on the 5' RACE reads, gives a single entry per CDR3 protein. The sample holds around 390,000 distinct CDR3 sequences, approximately 15% seen once. The sequenced sample was PBMCs or a T cell subset sorted from them (not recorded which). Receptors originate from a man between 18 and 35 years old who had mild COVID-19 (a few samples of this study predate the infection). Cell type and time point are not known.

In this sample, this clonotype turned up many times. CDR3 protein: CASSTGDRDGYTF. DNA for the CDR3: TGCGCCAGCAGCACAGGGGACCGGGATGGCTACACCTTC. The chain recombines TRBV5-1 with TRBJ1-2, with 7 bases aligning to TRBD1. V shed 4 bases, J shed 6 bases, and the junction held 6 bases outside the gene matches. CDR3 length: 13 amino acids. Germline loops: CDR1 SGHRS, CDR2 YFSETQ.

The chain has TRBV7-2 and TRBJ1-2; weak D call: TRBD1 (6 bases). The CDR3 contains 14 residues. V dropped 0 bases and J dropped 6 bases, with 11 bases sitting between them. CDR1 and CDR2 (germline): SGHTA, FQGNSA. The CDR3, as DNA: TGTGCCAGCAGCTTAGCGGCAGGGGAGGATGGCTACACCTTC. Protein product: CASSLAAGEDGYTF.

CDR3 sequence reads: CASSRGQLQETQYF. DNA for the CDR3: TGTGCCAGCAGTCGCGGACAGCTCCAAGAGACCCAGTACTTC. The chain uses TRBV6-5 and TRBJ2-5; D is perhaps TRBD1 (6 bases). The CDR3 has 14 residues. Trimming took off 5 bases at V and 1 base at J, with 11 bases between the two ends. Germline V lookup: CDR1 MNHEY, CDR2 SVGAGI.

The chain carries TRBV6-2 or TRBV6-3 and TRBJ1-1; the D gene is possibly TRBD1 (5 bases). The CDR3 spans 14 residues. Trimming pared 6 bases from V and 3 bases from J, leaving 14 bases between. Germline assignment: CDR1 MNHEY and CDR2 SVGEGT. Written as DNA, the CDR3 is TGTGCCAGCAGCCCCAGGGACGCCTACACTGAAGCTTTCTTT. Residues: CASSPRDAYTEAFF.

The rearrangement joins TRBV10-3 to TRBJ2-7; TRBD2 matches at 9 bases. The CDR3 is 15 residues long. The junction had 6 bases not matched to a gene; V was cut back by 0 bases and J by 6 bases. Germline V gene data show CDR1 as ENHRY and CDR2 as SYGVKD. This chain's CDR3 is CAISESPSGAIEQYF. The CDR3 coding sequence is TGTGCCATCAGTGAGTCTCCTAGCGGGGCGATCGAGCAGTACTTC.

The V and J genes are TRBV7-2 and TRBJ2-3; a possible D gene is TRBD2 (5 bases). CDR3 length: 14 residues. Trimming took off 5 bases at V and 10 bases at J, with 19 bases between the two ends. Germline V lookup: CDR1 SGHTA, CDR2 FQGNSA. The CDR3 DNA reads as TGTGCCAGCAGCCCCCGGGGAATTTCCGGGCCGCAGTATTTT. Translating gives CASSPRGISGPQYF.

V gene TRBV5-1 combines with J gene TRBJ2-1, with 10 nucleotides matching TRBD1. Germline-derived CDR1 and CDR2 are SGHRS and YFSETQ. Trimming took 4 bases from V and 6 from J; bases not matched to a gene: 7. The CDR3 is 15 amino acids. The CDR3 region is CASSVRDRGLNEQFF. The CDR3 region has the DNA TGCGCCAGCAGCGTAAGGGACAGGGGACTCAATGAGCAGTTCTTC. Based on the CDR3 plus reference TRBV5-1 and TRBJ2-1, the full variable domain is KAGVTQTPRYLIKTRGQQVTLSCSPISGHRSVSWYQQTPGQGLQFLFEYFSETQRNKGNFPGRFSGRQFSNSRSEMNVSTLELGDSALYLCASSVRDRGLNEQFFGPGTRLTVL.

The chain joins TRBV20-1 to TRBJ1-5; D ambiguous. This CDR3 contains 14 residues. Germline CDR1 and CDR2: DFQATT and SNEGSKA (reference sequence). Trimming shortened V by 1 base and J by 6 bases, and 13 bases separated the two germline ends. The CDR3 sequence is CSARVSGRSQPQHF. The CDR3 DNA reads TGCAGTGCTAGAGTGTCGGGTCGCAGTCAGCCCCAGCATTTT.

This clonotype was observed a handful of times. The gene calls are TRBV7-2 and TRBJ2-1, with TRBD2 matching over 11 bases. CDR3 length equals 14 residues. Germline values: CDR1 SGHTA, CDR2 FQGNSA. The trim removed 9 bases at V and 10 bases at J, leaving 11 bases unmatched. Written as DNA, the CDR3 is TGTGCCAGTAATCGACTAGCGGGGAACCCAGAGCAGTTCTTC. It specifies CASNRLAGNPEQFF.

This clonotype was counted between two and nine times. This chain links TRBV5-1 with TRBJ1-1; TRBD1 might be the D (5 bases). CDR1 is SGHRS, CDR2 YFSETQ, per germline. Trimming left V 4 bases short and J 0 bases short, with 13 bases between. The CDR3 consists of 15 residues. The DNA for the CDR3 is TGCGCCAGCAGCCCTCGACAGAGTTTGAACACTGAAGCTTTCTTT. Translated: CASSPRQSLNTEAFF.

The V call is TRBV5-4, the J call TRBJ2-7; 7 positions match TRBD2. Germline V lookup: CDR1 SGHNT, CDR2 YYREEE (reference sequence). Trimming at V came to 3 bases and at J to 5 bases, leaving 5 bases not matched to a gene. The CDR3 is 13 amino acids. CDR3 sequence (DNA): TGTGCCAGCAGCTGGGGGGGTCTCAACGAGCAGTACGTC. Protein: CASSWGGLNEQYV.

Ten or more counts support this clonotype. The CDR3 nucleotides are TGTGCCAGCAGTTTGGGGACAGGGAGCTCCTACGAGCAGTACGTC. It translates to CASSLGTGSSYEQYV. The chain is built from TRBV6-5 and TRBJ2-7, with 9 positions matching TRBD1. Germline lookup yields CDR1 MNHEY and CDR2 SVGAGI. The J segment lost 0 bases and the V segment lost 4 bases, leaving 4 bases of the junction unmatched. The CDR3 runs to 15 residues.

This clonotype was seen only once. This chain uses TRBV3-2 with TRBJ2-2. TRBV3-2 is tagged as a pseudogene. The CDR3 extends over 14 amino acids. CDR3 sequence (DNA): TGTGCCAGCAGCCTAGACCCCACGGGCGGGGAGCTGTTTTTT. This encodes CASSLDPTGGELFF.

This clonotype has more than one count but fewer than ten. The chain links TRBV5-1 to TRBJ2-7; 10 positions match TRBD1. The V segment lost 4 bases and the J segment 4 bases; nucleotides outside the gene matches: 5. Germline CDR1 and CDR2: SGHRS and YFSETQ. The CDR3 is 14 residues long. The CDR3 DNA reads TGCGCCAGCAGCAATGACAGGGGGCTTTACGAGCAGTACTTC. It codes for CASSNDRGLYEQYF.

This clonotype was observed a few times. CDR3 region: CSARSWGTAASNQPQHF. Here the CDR3 DNA reads TGCAGTGCTAGATCCTGGGGGACAGCTGCTAGCAATCAGCCCCAGCATTTT. The chain recombines TRBV20-1 with TRBJ1-5, with 7 bases lining up with TRBD1. CDR3 size: 17 residues. Germline CDR1 DFQATT, CDR2 SNEGSKA (reference sequence). The junction had 10 bases not matched to a gene; V was cut back by 2 bases and J by 0 bases.

This sequence joins TRBV7-9 and TRBJ2-3; D perhaps matches TRBD2 (5 bases). Trimming cost V 5 bases and J 2 bases, with 11 bases left between them. CDR3 size: 14 residues. The germline gives CDR1 SEHNR, CDR2 FQNEAQ (reference sequence). The CDR3, as DNA: TGTGCCAGCAGCCACGGACGGGACACAGATACGCAGTATTTT. This encodes CASSHGRDTDTQYF.

The chain joins TRBV30 to TRBJ1-2; 9 bases are shared with TRBD1. CDR1 is GTSNPN, CDR2 SVGIG, per germline (reference sequence). V was clipped by 1 base and J by 10 bases; unmatched bases: 4. The CDR3 sequence is 12 residues long. Here the CDR3 DNA reads TGTGCCTGGAGTGAAACAGGGGGCCCCTACACCTTC. Encoded protein: CAWSETGGPYTF.